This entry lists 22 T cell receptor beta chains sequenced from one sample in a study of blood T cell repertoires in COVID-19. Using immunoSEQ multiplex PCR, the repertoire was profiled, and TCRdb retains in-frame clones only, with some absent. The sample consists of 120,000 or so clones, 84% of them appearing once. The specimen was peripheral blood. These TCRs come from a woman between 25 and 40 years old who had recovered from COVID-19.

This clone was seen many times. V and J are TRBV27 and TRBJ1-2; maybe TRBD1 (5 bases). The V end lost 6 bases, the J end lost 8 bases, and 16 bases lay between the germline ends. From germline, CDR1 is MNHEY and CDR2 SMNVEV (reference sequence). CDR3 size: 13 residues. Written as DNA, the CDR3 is TGTGCCAGCAGCTTCGGGGGGGTGGGAGGCTACACCTTC. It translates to CASSFGGVGGYTF.

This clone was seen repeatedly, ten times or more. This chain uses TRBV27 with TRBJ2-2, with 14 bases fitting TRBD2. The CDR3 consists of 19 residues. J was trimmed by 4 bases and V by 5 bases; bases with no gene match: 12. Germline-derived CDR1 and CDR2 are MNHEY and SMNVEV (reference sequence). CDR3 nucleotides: TGTGCCAGCAGTCAACCGGGACTAGCGGGAGTGTGGGTCACCGGGGAGCTGTTTTTT. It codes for CASSQPGLAGVWVTGELFF.

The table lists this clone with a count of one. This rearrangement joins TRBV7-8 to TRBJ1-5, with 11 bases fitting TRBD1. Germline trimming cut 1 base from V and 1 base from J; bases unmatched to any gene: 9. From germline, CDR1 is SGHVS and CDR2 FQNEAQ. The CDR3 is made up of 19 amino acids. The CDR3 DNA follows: TGTGCCAGCAGCTTAGACGGGACAGGGGGACCCTGGAGCAATCAGCCCCAGCATTTT. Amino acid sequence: CASSLDGTGGPWSNQPQHF.

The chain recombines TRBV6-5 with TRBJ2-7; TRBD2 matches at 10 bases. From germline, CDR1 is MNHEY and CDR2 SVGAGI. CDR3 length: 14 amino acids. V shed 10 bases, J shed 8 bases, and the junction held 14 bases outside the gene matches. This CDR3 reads CATITSSGSRKQYF. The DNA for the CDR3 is TGTGCCACCATAACCTCTAGCGGGAGTAGGAAGCAGTACTTC.

The CDR3 here is CATSRDRAGNQPQHF. In DNA, the CDR3 is TGTGCCACCAGCAGGGACAGGGCTGGCAATCAGCCCCAGCATTTT. J is TRBJ1-5 and V is TRBV15; 8 positions match TRBD1. This CDR3 has 15 residues. V was pared by 3 bases and J by 2 bases, with 3 bases of the junction left unmatched. The germline V gene encodes CDR1 LNHNV and CDR2 YYDKDF (reference sequence).

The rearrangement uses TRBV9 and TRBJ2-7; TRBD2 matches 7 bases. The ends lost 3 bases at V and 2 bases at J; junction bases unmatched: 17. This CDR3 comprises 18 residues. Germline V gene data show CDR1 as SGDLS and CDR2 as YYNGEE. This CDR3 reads CASSGSQSAGVSPYEQYF. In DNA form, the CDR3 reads TGTGCCAGCAGCGGATCCCAATCGGCGGGAGTTTCACCCTACGAGCAGTACTTC.

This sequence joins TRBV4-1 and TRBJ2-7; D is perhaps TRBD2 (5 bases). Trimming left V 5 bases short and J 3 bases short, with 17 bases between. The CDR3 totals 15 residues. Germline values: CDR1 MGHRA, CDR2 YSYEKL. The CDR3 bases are TGCGCCAGCAGCACCCGGACGGGAATCAGCTACGAGCAGTACTTC. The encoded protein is CASSTRTGISYEQYF.

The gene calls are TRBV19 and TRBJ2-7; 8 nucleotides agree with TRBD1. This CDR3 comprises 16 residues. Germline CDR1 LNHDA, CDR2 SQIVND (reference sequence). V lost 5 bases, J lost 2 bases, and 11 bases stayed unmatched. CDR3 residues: CASSVTTSGGPYEQYF. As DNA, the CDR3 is TGTGCCAGTAGTGTCACTACCTCAGGGGGCCCCTACGAGCAGTACTTC.

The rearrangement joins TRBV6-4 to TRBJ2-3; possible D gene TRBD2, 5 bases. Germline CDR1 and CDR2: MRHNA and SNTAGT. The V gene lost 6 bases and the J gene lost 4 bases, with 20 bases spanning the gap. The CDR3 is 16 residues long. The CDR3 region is CASRKPEGLAPDTQYF. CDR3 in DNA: TGTGCCAGCAGAAAGCCCGAAGGGCTAGCCCCAGATACGCAGTATTTT.

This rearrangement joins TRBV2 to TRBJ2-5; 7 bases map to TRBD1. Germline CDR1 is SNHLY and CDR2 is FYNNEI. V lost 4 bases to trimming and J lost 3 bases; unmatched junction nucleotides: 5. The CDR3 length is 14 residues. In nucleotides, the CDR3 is TGTGCCAGCAGTGGAGGGACAGCGAAAGAGACCCAGTACTTC. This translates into CASSGGTAKETQYF.

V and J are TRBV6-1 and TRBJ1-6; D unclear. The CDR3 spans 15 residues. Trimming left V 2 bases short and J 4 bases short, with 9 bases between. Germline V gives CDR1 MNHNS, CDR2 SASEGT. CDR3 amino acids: CASSEIGGYNSPLHF. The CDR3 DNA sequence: TGTGCCAGCAGTGAAATCGGCGGTTATAATTCACCCCTCCACTTT.

The CDR3 region has the DNA TGCAGTGCTAGTCAGGTCATGGGGCTCACTGAAGCTTTCTTT. The encoded protein is CSASQVMGLTEAFF. The genes are TRBV20-1 and TRBJ1-1, with D possibly TRBD1 on 5 matching bases. The CDR3 extends over 14 amino acids. Trimming shortened V by 3 bases and J by 4 bases, and 15 bases separated the two germline ends. Germline values: CDR1 DFQATT, CDR2 SNEGSKA (reference sequence).

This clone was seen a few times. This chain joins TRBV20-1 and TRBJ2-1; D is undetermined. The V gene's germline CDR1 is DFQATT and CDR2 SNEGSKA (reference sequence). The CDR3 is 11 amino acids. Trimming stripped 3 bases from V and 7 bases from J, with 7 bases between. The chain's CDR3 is CSASAQNEQFF. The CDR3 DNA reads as TGCAGTGCTAGCGCCCAGAATGAGCAGTTCTTC.

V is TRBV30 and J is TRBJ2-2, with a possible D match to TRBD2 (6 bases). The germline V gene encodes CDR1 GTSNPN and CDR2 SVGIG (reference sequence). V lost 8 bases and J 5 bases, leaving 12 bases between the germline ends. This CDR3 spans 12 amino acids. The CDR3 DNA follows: TGTGCCCGGGGACTCGGGACCGGGGAGCTGTTTTTT. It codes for CARGLGTGELFF.

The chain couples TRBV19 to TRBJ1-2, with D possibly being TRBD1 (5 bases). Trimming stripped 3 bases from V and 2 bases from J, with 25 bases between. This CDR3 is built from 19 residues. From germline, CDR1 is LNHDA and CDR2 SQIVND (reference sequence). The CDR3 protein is CASSIRRGIERAENYGYTF. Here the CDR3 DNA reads TGTGCCAGTAGTATCCGGAGGGGTATTGAGAGGGCCGAGAACTATGGCTACACCTTC.

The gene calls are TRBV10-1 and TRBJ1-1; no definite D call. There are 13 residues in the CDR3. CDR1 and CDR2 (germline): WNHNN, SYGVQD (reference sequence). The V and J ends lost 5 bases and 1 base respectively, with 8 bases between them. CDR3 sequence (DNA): TGCGCCAGCAGTAACTCGGGGAACACTGAAGCTTTCTTT. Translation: CASSNSGNTEAFF.

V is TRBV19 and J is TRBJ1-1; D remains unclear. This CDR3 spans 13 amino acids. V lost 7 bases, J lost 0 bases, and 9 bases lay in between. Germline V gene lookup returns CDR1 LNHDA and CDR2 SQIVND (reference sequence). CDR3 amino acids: CASTEGLNTEAFF. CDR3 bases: TGTGCCAGTACCGAGGGCCTGAACACTGAAGCTTTCTTT.

The CDR3 DNA follows: TGCGCCAGCAGCGGGCACGGGACAGTTACCTACGAGCAGTACTTC. Translating it yields CASSGHGTVTYEQYF. The V and J genes are TRBV5-1 and TRBJ2-7, with TRBD1 matching over 7 bases. Per the germline V gene, CDR1 is SGHRS and CDR2 is YFSETQ. With V trimmed by 4 bases and J by 2 bases, 9 bases remained unmatched. This CDR3 contains 15 residues. The whole variable domain, remainder taken from reference TRBV5-1 and TRBJ2-7, is KAGVTQTPRYLIKTRGQQVTLSCSPISGHRSVSWYQQTPGQGLQFLFEYFSETQRNKGNFPGRFSGRQFSNSRSEMNVSTLELGDSALYLCASSGHGTVTYEQYFGPGTRLTVT.

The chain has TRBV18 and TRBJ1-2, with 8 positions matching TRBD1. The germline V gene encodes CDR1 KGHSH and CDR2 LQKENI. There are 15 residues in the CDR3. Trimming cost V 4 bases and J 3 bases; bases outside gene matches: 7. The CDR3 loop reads CASSHGQGSDYGYTF. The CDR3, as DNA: TGTGCCAGCTCACACGGACAGGGCTCAGACTATGGCTACACCTTC.

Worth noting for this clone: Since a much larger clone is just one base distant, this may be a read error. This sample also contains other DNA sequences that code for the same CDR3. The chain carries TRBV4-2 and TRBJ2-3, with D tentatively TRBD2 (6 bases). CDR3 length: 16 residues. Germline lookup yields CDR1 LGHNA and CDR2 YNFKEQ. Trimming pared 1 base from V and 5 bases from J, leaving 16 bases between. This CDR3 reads CASSQGSGGAVDTQYF. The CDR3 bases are TGTGCCAGCAGCCAAGGAAGCGGAGGGGCTGTAGATACGCAGTATTTT.

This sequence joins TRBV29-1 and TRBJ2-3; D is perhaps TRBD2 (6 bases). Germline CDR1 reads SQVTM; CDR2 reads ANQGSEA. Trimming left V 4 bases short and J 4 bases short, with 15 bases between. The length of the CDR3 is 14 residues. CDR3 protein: CSVVGTSDADTQYF. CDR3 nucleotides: TGCAGCGTTGTGGGGACTTCGGATGCAGATACGCAGTATTTT.

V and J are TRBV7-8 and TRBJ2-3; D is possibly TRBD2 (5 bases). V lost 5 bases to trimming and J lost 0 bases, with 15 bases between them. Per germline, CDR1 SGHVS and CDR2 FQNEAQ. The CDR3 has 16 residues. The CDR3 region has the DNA TGTGCCAGCAGCCCCGAGGGAAGTCCTAGCACAGATACGCAGTATTTT. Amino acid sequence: CASSPEGSPSTDTQYF.